This T cell receptor (beta chain) was profiled in a study of beta chain features in type 1 diabetes. Across the whole study: Patient and healthy donor groups were alike in age, gender and cell yields. General study results and limits: The similarity of naive, central memory and Treg TCRB repertoires appeared greater among patients than among healthy donors.

Every donor had blood drawn once into heparin, 100 to 150 mL on average. Cells sorted by CD45RO/CCR7/CD25/CD127/CD95/CD27 comprised CD4+ naive, central memory, regulatory and stem cell-like memory cells. Isolated RNA was reverse transcribed in full, so expressed TCRB transcripts were sequenced. TCRdb keeps only in-frame clones here, not all; method: immunoSEQ multiplex PCR. The sample holds about 230,000 clones; over 9.5% are singletons and the top ten take just under 0.035%. In regard to this clone: Its antigen remains unknown.

J gave up 4 bases and V 8 bases, and 13 bases lay outside the gene matches. Germline-derived CDR1 and CDR2 are MNHEY and SMNVEV (reference sequence). This CDR3 is 15 amino acids long. Sequenced material: naive CD4+ T cells from blood. The chain joins TRBV27 to TRBJ2-7, with TRBD2 matching over 8 bases. The source is a woman aged 18-29 years in good health. As DNA, the CDR3 is TGTGCCAGCGCCCTTAGCGGGATCCAGAGTTACGAGCAGTACTTC. The encoded protein is CASALSGIQSYEQYF.